Listed here are 2 T cell receptor beta chains from one sample, sequenced in a study of blood T cell repertoires in COVID-19. Clones were sequenced by immunoSEQ multiplex PCR, and TCRdb holds only the in-frame ones, with some missing. The repertoire includes 200,000 to 250,000 clones, approximately 90% of them detected once, and 9.5% to 14% sits in the top ten. Material for sequencing was PBMCs or T cells enriched from blood (not recorded which). These receptors were obtained from a man between 25 and 39 years old who had recovered from COVID-19.

Only a few counts were recorded for this clone. The chain uses TRBV5-1 and TRBJ2-2, with TRBD2 identical over 7 bases. The germline V gene encodes CDR1 SGHRS and CDR2 YFSETQ. The J segment lost 1 base and the V segment lost 4 bases, leaving 10 bases of the junction unmatched. The CDR3 has 17 residues. As DNA, the CDR3 is TGCGCCAGCAGCCCCGGGGCTAGCGGCCAGAACACCGGGGAGCTGTTTTTT. Protein sequence: CASSPGASGQNTGELFF.

This clone was counted a few times. Relative to the germline gene, one junction end is altered; a read error may explain this. V gene TRBV7-2 combines with J gene TRBJ1-6; D is uncertain. The CDR3 is made up of 12 amino acids. The germline gives CDR1 SGHTA, CDR2 FQGNSA. Here the CDR3 reads CASTLSQESFHF. As DNA, the CDR3 is TGTGCCAGCACCTTAAGCCAAGAGTCCTTCCACTTT.